The T cell receptor beta chain described here comes from a study of beta chain features in type 1 diabetes. Findings of the study overall: A cDNA-based sequencing approach could over-represent cells with high TCR expression.

The germline V gene has CDR1 SGHNT and CDR2 YENEEA. V was clipped by 3 bases and J by 0 bases; unmatched bases: 11. This CDR3 has 19 residues. Reverse transcribing all isolated RNA meant expressed TCRB transcripts were sequenced. This table comes from immunoSEQ multiplex PCR, and its TCRdb copy is limited to in-frame clones, with some not included. The data show about 210,000 clones, 9.5% to 13% seen once. A remark on this clone: Its specificity is unknown.

Sequenced sample: central memory CD4+ T cells from blood. This chain connects TRBV11-3 to TRBJ2-3, with TRBD2 identical over 11 bases. This clonotype originated in a man aged 18 to 29 in good health. The chain's CDR3 is CASSLGITSGSASTDTQYF. CDR3 sequence (DNA): TGTGCCAGCAGCTTGGGCATTACTAGCGGGAGCGCTAGCACAGATACGCAGTATTTT.